Presented here are 31 T cell receptor beta chains from one specimen sequenced in a study of blood T cell repertoires in COVID-19. Assay: immunoSEQ multiplex PCR; the TCRdb copy retains only in-frame clones and omits some. The data hold some 100,000 clones, with about nine tenths observed a single time. Material: peripheral blood. The receptors derive from a woman in her 70s with acute or convalescent COVID-19.

The rearrangement uses TRBV18 and TRBJ2-5; D is ambiguous. Trimming stripped 2 bases from V and 5 bases from J, with 9 bases between. Germline values: CDR1 KGHSH, CDR2 LQKENI. The CDR3 is 13 amino acids. The CDR3 region has the DNA TGTGCCAGCTCACCAGTCGTTCAGGAGACCCAGTACTTC. Translation: CASSPVVQETQYF.

This chain joins TRBV11-3 and TRBJ2-3; D is perhaps TRBD2 (6 bases). CDR3 length equals 13 residues. Deletions cut 5 bases from V and 3 bases from J, with 9 bases between. CDR1 SGHNT and CDR2 YENEEA come from the germline V gene. CDR3 DNA sequence: TGTGCCAGCAGCCCCGGACTAACAGATACGCAGTATTTT. Translation gives CASSPGLTDTQYF. The full variable domain, with the rest looked up from reference TRBV11-3 and TRBJ2-3, is EAGVVQSPRYKIIEKKQPVAFWCNPISGHNTLYWYLQNLGQGPELLIRYENEEAVDDSQLPKDRFSAERLKGVDSTLKIQPAELGDSAVYLCASSPGLTDTQYFGPGTRLTVL.

This rearrangement joins TRBV28 to TRBJ1-2; TRBD1 matches 7 bases. Germline V CDR1 and CDR2: MDHEN, SYDVKM. This CDR3 has 15 residues. With V trimmed by 4 bases and J by 4 bases, 9 bases remained unmatched. This CDR3 is CASSSPPTGRYGYTF. The CDR3 DNA reads as TGTGCCAGCAGTTCCCCCCCGACAGGGCGCTATGGCTACACCTTC.

The genes are TRBV14 and TRBJ2-7; TRBD2 matches 10 bases. Trimming took 0 bases from V and 4 from J; bases not matched to a gene: 6. Germline V gives CDR1 SGHDN, CDR2 FVKESK. The CDR3 sequence is 16 residues long. The CDR3 spells CASSQDALAGPYEQYF. In DNA, the CDR3 is TGTGCCAGCAGCCAAGACGCACTAGCGGGACCTTACGAGCAGTACTTC. Based on the CDR3 plus reference TRBV14 and TRBJ2-7, the full variable domain is EAGVTQFPSHSVIEKGQTVTLRCDPISGHDNLYWYRRVMGKEIKFLLHFVKESKQDESGMPNNRFLAERTGGTYSTLKVQPAELEDSGVYFCASSQDALAGPYEQYFGPGTRLTVT.

The chain is built from TRBV11-3 and TRBJ2-2; a possible D gene is TRBD1 (5 bases). V was cut by 5 bases and J by 7 bases, with 11 bases left in between. CDR3 size: 13 residues. Per the germline V gene, CDR1 is SGHNT and CDR2 is YENEEA. The CDR3 is CASSVSGYGELFF. DNA of the CDR3: TGTGCCAGCAGCGTCTCAGGGTACGGGGAGCTGTTTTTT.

This chain links TRBV18 with TRBJ1-1, with TRBD1 identical over 7 bases. J lost 3 bases, V lost 3 bases, and 7 bases had no gene match. The CDR3 is 15 residues long. Germline assignment: CDR1 KGHSH and CDR2 LQKENI. The CDR3 DNA reads TGTGCCAGCTCACCCCAAAGACAGGGCGACACTGAAGCTTTCTTT. Its translation is CASSPQRQGDTEAFF.

This clone came up once. The chain has TRBV5-6 and TRBJ2-3; the D gene is possibly TRBD1 (6 bases). CDR1 and CDR2 from the germline V gene are SGHDT and YYEEEE. The length of the CDR3 is 16 residues. With 4 bases removed from V and 3 bases from J, the gap between germline ends came to 18 bases. The CDR3 DNA reads TGTGCCAGCAGCCTCCCCGGACAGCTCGGTACAGATACGCAGTATTTT. Translation: CASSLPGQLGTDTQYF.

The chain links TRBV18 to TRBJ1-1; 9 bases match TRBD1. The length of the CDR3 is 14 residues. Germline values: CDR1 KGHSH, CDR2 LQKENI. J lost 7 bases, V lost 0 bases, and 3 bases had no gene match. The CDR3, as DNA: TGTGCCAGCTCACCACCAGGGACAGGGATTGAAGCTTTCTTT. Encoded protein: CASSPPGTGIEAFF.

This clone was picked up one time. The chain carries TRBV28 and TRBJ2-3, with D possibly TRBD1 on 5 matching bases. The CDR3 loop spans 15 amino acids. Germline assignment: CDR1 MDHEN and CDR2 SYDVKM. With 8 bases removed from V and 0 bases from J, the gap between germline ends came to 15 bases. The CDR3 region is CASGEGAPSTDTQYF. The CDR3, as DNA: TGTGCCAGCGGGGAAGGGGCCCCTAGCACAGATACGCAGTATTTT. Complete variable domain (other parts from reference TRBV28 and TRBJ2-3): DVKVTQSSRYLVKRTGEKVFLECVQDMDHENMFWYRQDPGLGLRLIYFSYDVKMKEKGDIPEGYSVSREKKERFSLILESASTNQTSMYLCASGEGAPSTDTQYFGPGTRLTVL.

The V and J genes are TRBV6-5 and TRBJ1-5, with TRBD1 matching over 7 bases. The CDR3 loop spans 14 amino acids. V was clipped by 6 bases and J by 6 bases; unmatched bases: 8. Germline CDR1 reads MNHEY; CDR2 reads SVGAGI. Here the CDR3 reads CASREGARFQPQHF. DNA of the CDR3: TGTGCCAGCAGAGAGGGGGCTCGTTTTCAGCCCCAGCATTTT.

This clone came up once. The CDR3 coding sequence is TGCGCCAGCAGCTCTGCTAGCGGAAACACCGGGGAGCTGTTTTTT. Its translation: CASSSASGNTGELFF. V usage is TRBV5-1 and J usage is TRBJ2-2; TRBD2 matches 7 bases. Germline values: CDR1 SGHRS, CDR2 YFSETQ. There are 15 residues in the CDR3. After removal of 3 bases from V and 2 bases from J, the junction contained 4 bases not matched to a gene. The complete variable domain, with remaining parts taken from reference TRBV5-1 and TRBJ2-2, reads KAGVTQTPRYLIKTRGQQVTLSCSPISGHRSVSWYQQTPGQGLQFLFEYFSETQRNKGNFPGRFSGRQFSNSRSEMNVSTLELGDSALYLCASSSASGNTGELFFGEGSRLTVL.

V is TRBV7-9 and J is TRBJ2-5; D is perhaps TRBD2 (5 bases). Germline V gene data show CDR1 as SEHNR and CDR2 as FQNEAQ (reference sequence). Trimming took 1 base from V and 4 from J, leaving 10 bases between them. CDR3 length equals 14 residues. The CDR3 DNA reads TGTGCCAGCAGCTTAGATGCGGGTGGAGAGACCCAGTACTTC. As protein: CASSLDAGGETQYF.

This rearrangement joins TRBV29-1 to TRBJ1-2, with 8 bases aligning to TRBD1. Germline V gene data show CDR1 as SQVTM and CDR2 as ANQGSEA. This CDR3 has 15 residues. V lost 4 bases, J lost 4 bases, and 11 bases stayed unmatched. This chain's CDR3 is CSVVPAGQGTYGYTF. The CDR3 region has the DNA TGCAGCGTTGTACCAGCCGGACAGGGAACCTATGGCTACACCTTC.

This chain's CDR3 is CASSLTGGSTEAFF. Written as DNA, the CDR3 is TGCGCCAGCAGCCTGACAGGGGGCAGTACTGAAGCTTTCTTT. V usage is TRBV5-1 and J usage is TRBJ1-1, with 10 bases lining up with TRBD1. Germline V CDR1 and CDR2: SGHRS, YFSETQ. J gave up 5 bases and V 4 bases, and 5 bases lay outside the gene matches. CDR3 length equals 14 residues.

The chain carries TRBV15 and TRBJ1-1; TRBD1 is a possible D gene (5 bases). The CDR3 is made up of 14 amino acids. V lost 2 bases to trimming and J lost 3 bases, with 10 bases between them. Per germline, CDR1 LNHNV and CDR2 YYDKDF (reference sequence). CDR3 sequence (DNA): TGTGCCACCAGCAGACAAGACAGATACACTGAAGCTTTCTTT. Its translation is CATSRQDRYTEAFF.

V is TRBV28 and J is TRBJ1-4; 9 bases are shared with TRBD1. After removal of 4 bases from V and 3 bases from J, the junction contained 15 bases not matched to a gene. Germline V gives CDR1 MDHEN, CDR2 SYDVKM. There are 19 residues in the CDR3. The CDR3 nucleotides are TGTGCCAGCAGTTCCCTCTGGACAGGGGCCTTGCCGGCTAATGAAAAACTGTTTTTT. It translates to CASSSLWTGALPANEKLFF.

The chain joins TRBV4-1 to TRBJ2-2; D is perhaps TRBD1 (6 bases). V lost 3 bases, J lost 8 bases, and 25 bases lay in between. CDR1 and CDR2 from the germline V gene are MGHRA and YSYEKL. The CDR3 has 18 amino acids. Written as DNA, the CDR3 is TGCGCCAGCAGCCACGGTGGCGGGCCCCAGGGGCCCACGGGGGAGCTGTTTTTT. Translation: CASSHGGGPQGPTGELFF.

The V and J genes are TRBV28 and TRBJ1-6, with TRBD1 identical over 9 bases. CDR1 MDHEN and CDR2 SYDVKM come from the germline V gene. This CDR3 contains 14 residues. V shed 5 bases and J 12 bases; nucleotides not matched to a gene: 8. The CDR3 region has the DNA TGTGCCAGCAGTACTGGGACAGGGAGAGGACCCCTCCACTTT. This gives the protein CASSTGTGRGPLHF.

This chain links TRBV2 with TRBJ1-4; a weak D match, TRBD1 (6 bases). Germline CDR1 SNHLY, CDR2 FYNNEI. V was shortened by 6 bases and J by 16 bases, with 27 bases between the two germline ends. The CDR3 spans 15 residues. The CDR3 is CASSPEGHFHPLPFF. CDR3 coding DNA: TGTGCCAGCAGCCCCGAGGGACATTTTCATCCATTGCCGTTTTTT.

The chain has TRBV19 and TRBJ2-1; 12 bases agree with TRBD2. This CDR3 is built from 15 residues. V lost 3 bases, J lost 5 bases, and 2 bases stayed unmatched. Germline lookup yields CDR1 LNHDA and CDR2 SQIVND (reference sequence). This CDR3 reads CASSMASGGDNEQFF. In DNA, the CDR3 is TGTGCCAGTAGTATGGCTAGCGGGGGGGACAATGAGCAGTTCTTC. Filled out from reference TRBV19 and TRBJ2-1, the complete variable domain reads DGGITQSPKYLFRKEGQNVTLSCEQNLNHDAMYWYRQDPGQGLRLIYYSQIVNDFQKGDIAEGYSVSREKKESFPLTVTSAQKNPTAFYLCASSMASGGDNEQFFGPGTRLTVL.

The J gene is TRBJ2-3, the V gene TRBV5-1, with 13 bases matching TRBD2. The CDR3 runs 15 residues. V was clipped by 3 bases and J by 7 bases; unmatched bases: 5. Looked up from germline, CDR1 is SGHRS and CDR2 is YFSETQ. CDR3 nucleotides: TGCGCCAGCAGCTCTACTAGCGGGGGGGCTAATACGCAGTATTTT. This sequence encodes CASSSTSGGANTQYF.

The chain couples TRBV18 to TRBJ2-5, with D maybe TRBD2 (6 bases). The V gene lost 3 bases and the J gene lost 5 bases, with 10 bases spanning the gap. The CDR3 consists of 13 residues. CDR1 and CDR2 from the germline V gene are KGHSH and LQKENI. Here the CDR3 DNA reads TGTGCCAGCTCACCCATTGGAGGGGAGACCCAGTACTTC. Protein: CASSPIGGETQYF.

The chain uses TRBV28 and TRBJ1-2; 8 nucleotides match TRBD1. J lost 4 bases, V lost 11 bases, and 6 bases had no gene match. The germline gives CDR1 MDHEN, CDR2 SYDVKM. CDR3 length: 12 residues. In nucleotides, the CDR3 is TGTGCCGGACAGGGAAGTACCTATGGCTACACCTTC. This encodes CAGQGSTYGYTF.

The DNA of the CDR3 is TGTGCCAGCAGCCAACAATCCGGGACTACTTGGACTAATGAAAAACTGTTTTTT. Its translation is CASSQQSGTTWTNEKLFF. J is TRBJ1-4 and V is TRBV3-1 (or the pseudogene TRBV3-2), with a tentative D call TRBD1 (5 bases). V was pared by 2 bases and J by 2 bases, with 18 bases between. Germline V lookup: CDR1 LGHDT, CDR2 YNNKEL (reference sequence). This CDR3 is built from 18 residues.

This clone came up a few times. The chain carries TRBV5-5 and TRBJ2-1; 8 bases fit TRBD2. CDR1 is SGHKS, CDR2 YYEKEE, per germline (reference sequence). V dropped 0 bases and J dropped 8; count of bases not matched to a gene: 13. There are 17 residues in the CDR3. CDR3 nucleotide sequence: TGTGCCAGCAGCTTGGCCGTCGGGGGGGCCGCGGTTGATGAGCAGTTCTTC. This translates into CASSLAVGGAAVDEQFF.

The chain is built from TRBV28 and TRBJ1-4; D is possibly TRBD1 (6 bases). Germline assignment: CDR1 MDHEN and CDR2 SYDVKM. This CDR3 contains 13 residues. V was pared by 5 bases and J by 8 bases, with 12 bases between. The CDR3 nucleotides read TGTGCCAGCAGTGAAGGGGGACAAGAAAAACTGTTTTTT. Its translation is CASSEGGQEKLFF.

The J gene is TRBJ1-3, the V gene TRBV28; D perhaps matches TRBD1 (6 bases). CDR3 length: 16 residues. V was trimmed by 7 bases and J by 2 bases, leaving 18 bases between them. Germline CDR1 and CDR2: MDHEN and SYDVKM. The CDR3 nucleotides read TGTGCCAGCACCGCCCGGGTGGGGGCGGCTGGAAACACCATATATTTT. Translated, it gives CASTARVGAAGNTIYF. The full variable domain, with the rest looked up from reference TRBV28 and TRBJ1-3, is DVKVTQSSRYLVKRTGEKVFLECVQDMDHENMFWYRQDPGLGLRLIYFSYDVKMKEKGDIPEGYSVSREKKERFSLILESASTNQTSMYLCASTARVGAAGNTIYFGEGSWLTVV.

This chain uses TRBV29-1 with TRBJ2-3, with TRBD2 matching 11 bases. Trimming removed 2 bases from V and 1 base from J; junction bases left unmatched: 5. The CDR3 contains 16 residues. Germline V gene data show CDR1 as SQVTM and CDR2 as ANQGSEA. The CDR3 protein is CSVETLAGGGTDTQYF. The CDR3 DNA reads as TGCAGCGTTGAAACCCTAGCGGGAGGAGGCACAGATACGCAGTATTTT.

The CDR3: CASSLVGSPLHF. The DNA of the CDR3 is TGTGCCAGCAGTTTAGTAGGGAGTCCCCTCCACTTT. This chain uses TRBV28 with TRBJ1-6; D remains unclear. The germline CDR1 and CDR2 sequences are MDHEN and SYDVKM. This CDR3 is built from 12 residues. V dropped 2 bases and J dropped 13 bases, with 9 bases sitting between them.

Here the CDR3 reads CASSFHKTENYGYTF. The CDR3 DNA reads TGTGCCAGCAGCTTTCATAAGACAGAGAACTATGGCTACACCTTC. This chain connects TRBV7-9 to TRBJ1-2; D is possibly TRBD1 (5 bases). Trimming cost V 3 bases and J 2 bases, with 13 bases left between them. The CDR3 runs 15 residues. In germline, CDR1 is SEHNR, CDR2 FQNEAQ (reference sequence).

The J gene is TRBJ2-1, the V gene TRBV7-2; possibly TRBD2 for D (6 bases). V lost 2 bases to trimming and J lost 4 bases, with 18 bases between them. The CDR3 has 17 residues. Looked up from germline, CDR1 is SGHTA and CDR2 is FQGNSA. The CDR3 coding sequence is TGTGCCAGCAGCTTATTCGGTGGTCTAGCGAGGTACAATGAGCAGTTCTTC. This codes for CASSLFGGLARYNEQFF.